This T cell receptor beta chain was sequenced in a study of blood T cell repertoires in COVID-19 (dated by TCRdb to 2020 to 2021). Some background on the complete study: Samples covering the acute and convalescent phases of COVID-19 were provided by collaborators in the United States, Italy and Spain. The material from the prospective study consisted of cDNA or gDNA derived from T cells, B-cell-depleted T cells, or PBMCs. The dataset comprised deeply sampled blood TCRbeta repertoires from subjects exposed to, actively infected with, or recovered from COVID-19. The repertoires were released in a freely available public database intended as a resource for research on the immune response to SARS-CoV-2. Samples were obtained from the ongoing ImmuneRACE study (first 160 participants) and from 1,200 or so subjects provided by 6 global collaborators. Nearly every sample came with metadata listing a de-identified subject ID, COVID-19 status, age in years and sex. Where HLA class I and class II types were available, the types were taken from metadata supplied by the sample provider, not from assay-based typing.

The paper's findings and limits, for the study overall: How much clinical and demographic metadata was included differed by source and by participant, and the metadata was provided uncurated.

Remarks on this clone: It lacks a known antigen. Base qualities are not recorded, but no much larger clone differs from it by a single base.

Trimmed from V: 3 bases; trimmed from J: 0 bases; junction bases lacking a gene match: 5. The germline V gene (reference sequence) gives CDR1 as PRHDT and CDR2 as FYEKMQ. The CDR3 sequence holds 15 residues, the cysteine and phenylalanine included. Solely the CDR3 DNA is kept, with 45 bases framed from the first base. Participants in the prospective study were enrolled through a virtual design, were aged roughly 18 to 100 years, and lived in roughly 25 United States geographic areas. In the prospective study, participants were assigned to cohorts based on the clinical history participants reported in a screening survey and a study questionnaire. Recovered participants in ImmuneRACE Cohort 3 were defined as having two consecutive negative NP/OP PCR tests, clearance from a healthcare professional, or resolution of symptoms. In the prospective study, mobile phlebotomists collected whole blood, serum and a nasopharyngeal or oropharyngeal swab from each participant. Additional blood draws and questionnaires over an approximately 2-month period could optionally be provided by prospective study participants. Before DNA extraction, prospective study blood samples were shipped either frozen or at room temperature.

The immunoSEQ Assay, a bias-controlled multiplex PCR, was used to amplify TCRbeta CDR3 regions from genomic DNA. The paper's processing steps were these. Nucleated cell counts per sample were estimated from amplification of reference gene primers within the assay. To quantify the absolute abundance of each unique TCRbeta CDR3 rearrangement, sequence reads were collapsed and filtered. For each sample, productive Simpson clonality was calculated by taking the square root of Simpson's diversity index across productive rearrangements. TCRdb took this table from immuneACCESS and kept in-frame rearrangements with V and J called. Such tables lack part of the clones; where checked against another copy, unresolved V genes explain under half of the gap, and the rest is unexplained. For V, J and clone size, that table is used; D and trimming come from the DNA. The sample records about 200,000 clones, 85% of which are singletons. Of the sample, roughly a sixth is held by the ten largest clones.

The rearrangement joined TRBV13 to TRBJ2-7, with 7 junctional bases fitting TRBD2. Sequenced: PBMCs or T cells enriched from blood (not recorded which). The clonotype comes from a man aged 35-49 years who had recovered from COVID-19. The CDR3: CASSFERGSSYEQYF. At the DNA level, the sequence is TGTGCCAGCAGCTTCGAGCGGGGAAGCTCCTACGAGCAGTACTTC.